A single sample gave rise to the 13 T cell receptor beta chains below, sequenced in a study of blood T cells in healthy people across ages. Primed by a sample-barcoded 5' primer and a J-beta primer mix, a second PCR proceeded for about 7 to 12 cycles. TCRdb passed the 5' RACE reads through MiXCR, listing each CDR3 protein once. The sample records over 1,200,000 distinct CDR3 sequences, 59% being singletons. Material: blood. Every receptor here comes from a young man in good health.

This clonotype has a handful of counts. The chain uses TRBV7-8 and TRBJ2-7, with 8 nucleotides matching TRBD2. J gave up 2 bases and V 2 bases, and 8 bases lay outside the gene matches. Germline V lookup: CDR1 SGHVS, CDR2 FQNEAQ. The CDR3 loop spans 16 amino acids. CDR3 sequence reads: CASSLYGAGGTYEQYF. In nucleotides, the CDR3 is TGTGCCAGCAGCTTATACGGGGCGGGAGGAACCTACGAGCAGTACTTC.

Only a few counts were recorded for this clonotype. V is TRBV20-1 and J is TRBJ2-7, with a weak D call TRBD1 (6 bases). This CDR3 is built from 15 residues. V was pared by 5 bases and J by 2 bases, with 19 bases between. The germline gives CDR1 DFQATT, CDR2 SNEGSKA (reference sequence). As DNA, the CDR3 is TGCAGTGCTCCCCGTCGACAGGTTGTAACCTACGAGCAGTACTTC. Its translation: CSAPRRQVVTYEQYF.

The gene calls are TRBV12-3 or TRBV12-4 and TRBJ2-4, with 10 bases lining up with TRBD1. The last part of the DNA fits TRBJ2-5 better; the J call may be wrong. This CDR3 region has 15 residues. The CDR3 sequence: CASSRDRGQKETQYF. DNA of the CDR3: TGTGCCAGCAGTCGGGACAGGGGACAGAAAGAGACCCAGTACTTC.

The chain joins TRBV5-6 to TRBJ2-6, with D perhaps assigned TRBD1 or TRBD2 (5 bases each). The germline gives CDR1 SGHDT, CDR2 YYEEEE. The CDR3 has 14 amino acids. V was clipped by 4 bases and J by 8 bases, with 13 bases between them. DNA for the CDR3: TGTGCCAGCAGCGGGGACCCTGGTACCAACGTCCTGACTTTC. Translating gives CASSGDPGTNVLTF.

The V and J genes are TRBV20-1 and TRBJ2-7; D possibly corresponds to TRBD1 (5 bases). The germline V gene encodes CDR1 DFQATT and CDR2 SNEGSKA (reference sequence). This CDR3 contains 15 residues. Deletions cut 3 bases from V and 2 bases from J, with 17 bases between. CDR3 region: CSARGNRDRAYEQYF. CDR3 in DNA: TGCAGTGCTAGGGGTAACCGCGACAGAGCCTACGAGCAGTACTTC.

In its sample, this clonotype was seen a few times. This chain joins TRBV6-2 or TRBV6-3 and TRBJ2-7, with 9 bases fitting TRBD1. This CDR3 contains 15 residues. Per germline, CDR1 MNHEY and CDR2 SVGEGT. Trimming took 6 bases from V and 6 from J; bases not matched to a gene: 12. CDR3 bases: TGTGCCAGCAGCAAACCGGGACAGGGTCGGATCGAGCAGTACTTC. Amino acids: CASSKPGQGRIEQYF.

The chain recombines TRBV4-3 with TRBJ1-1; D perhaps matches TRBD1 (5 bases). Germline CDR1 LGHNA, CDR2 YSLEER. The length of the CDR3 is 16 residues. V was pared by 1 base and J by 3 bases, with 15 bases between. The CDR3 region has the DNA TGCGCCAGCAGCCAAGGTTCGGTAGGGGCAGACACTGAAGCTTTCTTT. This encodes CASSQGSVGADTEAFF.

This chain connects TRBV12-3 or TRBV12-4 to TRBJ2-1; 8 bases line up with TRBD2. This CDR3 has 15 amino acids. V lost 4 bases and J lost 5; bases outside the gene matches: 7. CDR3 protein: CASSSRTSLNNEQFF. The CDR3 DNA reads TGTGCCAGCAGTTCCAGGACTAGCCTAAACAATGAGCAGTTCTTC.

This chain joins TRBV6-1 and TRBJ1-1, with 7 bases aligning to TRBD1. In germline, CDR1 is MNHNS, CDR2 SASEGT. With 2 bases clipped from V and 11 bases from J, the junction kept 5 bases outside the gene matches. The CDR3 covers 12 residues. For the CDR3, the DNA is TGTGCCAGCAGTGAAAAGACAGGGCGGGCTTTCTTT. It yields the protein CASSEKTGRAFF.

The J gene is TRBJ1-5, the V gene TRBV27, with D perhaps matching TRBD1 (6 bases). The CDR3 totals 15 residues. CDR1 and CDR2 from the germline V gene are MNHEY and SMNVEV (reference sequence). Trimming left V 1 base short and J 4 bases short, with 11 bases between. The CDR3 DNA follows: TGTGCCAGCAGTTTATGGGGGGGCGCGAATCAGCCCCAGCATTTT. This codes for CASSLWGGANQPQHF.

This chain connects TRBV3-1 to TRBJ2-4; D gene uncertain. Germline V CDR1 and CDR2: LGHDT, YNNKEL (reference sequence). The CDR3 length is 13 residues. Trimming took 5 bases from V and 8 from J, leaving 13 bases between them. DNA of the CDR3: TGTGCCAGCAGCTGGCTCCGTCCGGACATTCAGTACTTC. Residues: CASSWLRPDIQYF.

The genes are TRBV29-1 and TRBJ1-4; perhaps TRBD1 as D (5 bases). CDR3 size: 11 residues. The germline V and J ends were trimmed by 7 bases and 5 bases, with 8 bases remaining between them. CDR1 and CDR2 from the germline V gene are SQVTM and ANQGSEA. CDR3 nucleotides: TGCAGCGGACAGACAAATGAAAAACTGTTTTTT. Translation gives CSGQTNEKLFF.

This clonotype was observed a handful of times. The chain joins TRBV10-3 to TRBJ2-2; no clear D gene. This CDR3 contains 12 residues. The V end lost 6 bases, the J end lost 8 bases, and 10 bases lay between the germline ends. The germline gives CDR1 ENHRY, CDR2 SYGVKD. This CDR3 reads CAISPNSGELFF. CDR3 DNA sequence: TGTGCCATCAGCCCTAACAGTGGGGAGCTGTTTTTT.